Ten or more counts support the clone carrying this T cell receptor beta chain. The CDR3 sequence is 13 residues long. Trimming cost V 2 bases and J 2 bases, with 8 bases left between them. Per the germline V gene, CDR1 is SGHNT and CDR2 is YYREEE (reference sequence). TCRdb re-analysed the reads in MiXCR, keeping a single row per CDR3 protein. The sample has fewer than 350,000 distinct CDR3 sequences, roughly 15% seen once. These data are taken from a study of T cell repertoires in cytomegalovirus infection. Material for sequencing was PBMCs. The gene calls are TRBV5-4 and TRBJ2-7; TRBD1 might be the D (6 bases). The sequence was collected from a human donor in good health (CMV status not recorded). Some clones in this sample may be carry-over from other donors' samples. The CDR3 DNA reads as TGTGCCAGCAGCTTTACAGGGACCTACGAGCAGTACTTC. This sequence encodes CASSFTGTYEQYF.